The subject of this entry is one T cell receptor (beta chain). Measured with immunoSEQ multiplex PCR; TCRdb has only the in-frame clones, and not every one. The profile shows 79,000 or so clones, roughly 85% of them singletons. This specimen belongs to a study of OX40 agonist ivuxolimab in advanced cancers. Study background: One patient with hepatocellular carcinoma and two with cutaneous melanoma, three in all, had partial responses.

This clonotype was obtained from an adult with an advanced solid tumor such as melanoma, head and neck, liver or kidney cancer. This specimen was CD4+ or CD8+ T cells sorted from blood, taken in a trial of the OX40 agonist ivuxolimab.

CDR3 protein: CASRETGAVYNEQFF. CDR3 sequence (DNA): TGTGCCAGCAGGGAAACGGGGGCGGTATACAATGAGCAGTTCTTC. The chain links TRBV5-6 to TRBJ2-1, with D perhaps given as TRBD1 or TRBD2 (6 bases each). CDR3 length: 15 residues. V dropped 5 bases and J dropped 4 bases, with 16 bases sitting between them. The germline V gene has CDR1 SGHDT and CDR2 YYEEEE.